This paragraph covers one T cell receptor beta chain sequence. What it recognizes is unknown. The sample originates from a study of cytotoxic CD8 clonotypes in ibrutinib-treated CLL. About the research overall: Responses comprised 24 partial and 2 complete; at median roughly 64 months, 14 remained remitted and roughly twelve progressed. Mean productive templates were around 240,000; mean productive rearrangements were fewer than 95,000.

Study results and caveats: Public clonotypes were seen rarely and were contracted or stable on treatment.

The data were produced by immunoSEQ multiplex PCR, yet TCRdb's version contains in-frame clones alone and is incomplete. The data contain 200,000 to 250,000 clones, less than 75% of them singletons. The CDR3 loop spans 13 amino acids. V lost 1 base, J lost 2 bases, and 6 bases lay in between. CDR1 is GTSNPN, CDR2 SVGIG, per germline (reference sequence). The clonotype comes from a human donor with chronic lymphocytic leukemia. The chain is built from TRBV30 and TRBJ1-3; D gene unclear. The specimen comprised PBMCs, sampled after 24 months of ibrutinib treatment. The CDR3 nucleotides are TGTGCCTGGAGTGGGACGGCTGGAAACACCATATATTTT. Translating gives CAWSGTAGNTIYF.